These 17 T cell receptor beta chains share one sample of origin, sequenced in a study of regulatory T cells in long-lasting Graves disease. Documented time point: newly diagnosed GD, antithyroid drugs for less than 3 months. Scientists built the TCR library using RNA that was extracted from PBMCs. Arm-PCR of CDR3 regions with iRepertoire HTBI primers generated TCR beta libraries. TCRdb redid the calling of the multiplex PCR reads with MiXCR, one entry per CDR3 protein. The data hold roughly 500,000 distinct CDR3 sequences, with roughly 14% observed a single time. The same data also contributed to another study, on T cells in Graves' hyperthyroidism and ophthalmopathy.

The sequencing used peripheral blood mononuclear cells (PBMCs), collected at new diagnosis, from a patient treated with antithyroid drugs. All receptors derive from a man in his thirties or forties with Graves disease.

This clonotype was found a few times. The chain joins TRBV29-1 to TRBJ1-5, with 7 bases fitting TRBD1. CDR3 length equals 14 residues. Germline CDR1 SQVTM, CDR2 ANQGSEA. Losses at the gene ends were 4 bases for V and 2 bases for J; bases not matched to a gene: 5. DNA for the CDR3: TGCAGCGTTGGACAGGGAAGGGGCAATCAGCCCCAGCATTTT. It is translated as CSVGQGRGNQPQHF.

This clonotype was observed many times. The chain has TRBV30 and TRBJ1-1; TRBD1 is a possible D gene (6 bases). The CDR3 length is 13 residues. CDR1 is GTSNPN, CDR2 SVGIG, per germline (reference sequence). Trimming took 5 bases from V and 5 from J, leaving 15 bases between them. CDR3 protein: CAWQPLGATEAFF. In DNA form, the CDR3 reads TGTGCCTGGCAGCCTCTGGGGGCAACTGAAGCTTTCTTT.

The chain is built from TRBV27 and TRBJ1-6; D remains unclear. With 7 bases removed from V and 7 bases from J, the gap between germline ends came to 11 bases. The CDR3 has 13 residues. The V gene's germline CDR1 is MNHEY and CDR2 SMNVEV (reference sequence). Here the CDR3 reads CASTLWPNSPLHF. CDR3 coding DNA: TGTGCCAGCACCTTATGGCCCAATTCACCCCTCCACTTT.

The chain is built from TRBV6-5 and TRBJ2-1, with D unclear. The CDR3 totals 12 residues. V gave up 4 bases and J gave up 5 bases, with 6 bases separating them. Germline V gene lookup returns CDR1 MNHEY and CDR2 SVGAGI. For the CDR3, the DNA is TGTGCCAGCAGTTCCTGGGACAATGAGCAGTTCTTC. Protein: CASSSWDNEQFF.

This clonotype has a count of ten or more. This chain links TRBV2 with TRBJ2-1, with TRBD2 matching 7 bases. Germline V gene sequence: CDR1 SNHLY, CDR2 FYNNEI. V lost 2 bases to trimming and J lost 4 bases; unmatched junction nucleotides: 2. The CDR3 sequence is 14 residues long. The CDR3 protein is CASSESGTYNEQFF. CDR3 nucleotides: TGTGCCAGCAGTGAAAGCGGGACTTACAATGAGCAGTTCTTC.

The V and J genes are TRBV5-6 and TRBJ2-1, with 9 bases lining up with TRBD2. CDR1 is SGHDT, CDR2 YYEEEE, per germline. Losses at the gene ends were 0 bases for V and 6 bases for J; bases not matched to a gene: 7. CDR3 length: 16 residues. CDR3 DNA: TGTGCCAGCAGCTTGGGCCCTAGCGGGACGGGCAATGAGCAGTTCTTC. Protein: CASSLGPSGTGNEQFF.

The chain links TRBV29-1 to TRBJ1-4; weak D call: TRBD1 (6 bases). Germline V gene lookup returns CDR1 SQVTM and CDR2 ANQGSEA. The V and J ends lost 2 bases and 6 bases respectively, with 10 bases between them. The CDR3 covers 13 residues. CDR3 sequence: CSVEKGEDEKLFF. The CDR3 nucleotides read TGCAGCGTTGAAAAGGGGGAGGATGAAAAACTGTTTTTT.

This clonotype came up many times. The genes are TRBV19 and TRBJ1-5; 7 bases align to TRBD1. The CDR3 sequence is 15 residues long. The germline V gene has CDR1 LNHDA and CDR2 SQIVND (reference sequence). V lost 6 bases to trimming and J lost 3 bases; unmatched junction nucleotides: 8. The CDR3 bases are TGTGCCAGTAGGCCGGGACAGACCCCCAATCAGCCCCAGCATTTT. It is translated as CASRPGQTPNQPQHF.

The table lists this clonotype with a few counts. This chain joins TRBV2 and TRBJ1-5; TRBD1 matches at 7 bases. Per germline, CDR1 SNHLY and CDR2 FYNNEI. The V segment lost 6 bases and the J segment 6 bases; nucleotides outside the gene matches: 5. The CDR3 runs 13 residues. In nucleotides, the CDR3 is TGTGCCAGCAGAGGACAGGAGGCTCAGCCCCAGCATTTT. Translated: CASRGQEAQPQHF.

The CDR3 loop reads CSANSGQGHTDTQYF. As DNA, the CDR3 is TGCAGTGCTAACTCGGGACAGGGCCACACAGATACGCAGTATTTT. This chain connects TRBV20-1 to TRBJ2-3; TRBD1 agrees at 9 bases. Unmatched junction bases numbered 7, after V lost 4 bases and J lost 2 bases. Germline V gene sequence: CDR1 DFQATT, CDR2 SNEGSKA (reference sequence). The CDR3 covers 15 residues.

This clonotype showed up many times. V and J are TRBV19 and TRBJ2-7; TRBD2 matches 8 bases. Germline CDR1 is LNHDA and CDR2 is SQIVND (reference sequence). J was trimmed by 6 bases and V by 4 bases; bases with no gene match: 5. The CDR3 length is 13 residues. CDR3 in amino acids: CASSTGREAEQYF. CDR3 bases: TGTGCCAGTAGTACCGGGAGGGAGGCCGAGCAGTACTTC.

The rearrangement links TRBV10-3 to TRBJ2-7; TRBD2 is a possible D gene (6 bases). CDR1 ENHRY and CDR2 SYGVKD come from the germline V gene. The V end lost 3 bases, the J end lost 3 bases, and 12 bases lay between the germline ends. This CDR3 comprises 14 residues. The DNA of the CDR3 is TGTGCCATCAGTGACGCCGCGACTAGCTACGAGCAGTACTTC. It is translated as CAISDAATSYEQYF.

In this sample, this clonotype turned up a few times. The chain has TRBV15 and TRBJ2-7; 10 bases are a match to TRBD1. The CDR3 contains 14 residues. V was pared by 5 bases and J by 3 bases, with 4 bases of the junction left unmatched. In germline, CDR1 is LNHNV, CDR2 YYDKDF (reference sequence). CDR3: CATSRRTGGYEQYF. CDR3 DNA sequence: TGTGCCACCAGCCGCCGGACAGGGGGCTACGAGCAGTACTTC.

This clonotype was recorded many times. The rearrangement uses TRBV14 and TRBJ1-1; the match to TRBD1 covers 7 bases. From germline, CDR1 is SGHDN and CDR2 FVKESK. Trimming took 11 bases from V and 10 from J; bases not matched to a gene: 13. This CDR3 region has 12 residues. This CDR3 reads CAVRQGSLRAFF. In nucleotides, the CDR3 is TGTGCCGTCCGACAGGGATCGTTACGAGCTTTCTTT.

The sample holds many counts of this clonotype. This CDR3 reads CASSLVGYITDEQFF. The CDR3 DNA sequence: TGTGCCAGCAGCTTAGTCGGGTATATAACGGATGAGCAGTTCTTC. The V call is TRBV7-7, the J call TRBJ2-1; D is unresolved. Germline CDR1 and CDR2: SSHAT and FNYEAQ (reference sequence). There are 15 residues in the CDR3. Between the trimmed V and J ends, which lost 1 base and 8 bases, there was a span of 15 bases.

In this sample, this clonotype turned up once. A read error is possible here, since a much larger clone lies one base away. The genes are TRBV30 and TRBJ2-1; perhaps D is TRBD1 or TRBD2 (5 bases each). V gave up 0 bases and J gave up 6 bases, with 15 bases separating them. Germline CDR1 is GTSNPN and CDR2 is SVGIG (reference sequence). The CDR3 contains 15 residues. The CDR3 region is CAWSVTPGRPNEQFF. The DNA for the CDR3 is TGTGCCTGGAGTGTCACCCCGGGGCGGCCCAATGAGCAGTTCTTC.

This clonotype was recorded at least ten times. For the CDR3, the DNA is TGTGCCAGCAGTTTACCCAGCTCCTATAATTCACCCCTCCACTTT. Amino acids: CASSLPSSYNSPLHF. The chain links TRBV28 to TRBJ1-6; D unclear. This CDR3 is built from 15 residues. Germline V gene sequence: CDR1 MDHEN, CDR2 SYDVKM. The V and J ends lost 2 bases and 0 bases respectively, with 5 bases between them. The full variable domain, its missing parts supplied by reference TRBV28 and TRBJ1-6, is DVKVTQSSRYLVKRTGEKVFLECVQDMDHENMFWYRQDPGLGLRLIYFSYDVKMKEKGDIPEGYSVSREKKERFSLILESASTNQTSMYLCASSLPSSYNSPLHFGNGTRLTVT.